One sample yielded the 16 T cell receptor beta chains listed below, sequenced in a study of lymphopenia after photon versus proton radiotherapy. Only in-frame clones appear in the TCRdb table, and some are missing; sequencing was by immunoSEQ multiplex PCR. The sample holds 25,000 to 30,000 clones; roughly nine tenths are singletons and the top ten take 0.81%. The sample in question was peripheral blood, obtained from a patient treated with photon-based radiotherapy. The receptor source for this set is a woman in her fifties or sixties with cholangiocarcinoma.

In DNA, the CDR3 is TGTGCCAGCTCGAAGGCGGGGGGGGAGACCACTGAAGCTTTCTTT. Residues: CASSKAGGETTEAFF. The chain is built from TRBV4-2 and TRBJ1-1; TRBD1 is a possible D gene (5 bases). Trimming cost V 8 bases and J 4 bases, with 20 bases left between them. The CDR3 is made up of 15 amino acids. Germline V gene sequence: CDR1 LGHNA, CDR2 YNFKEQ.

The chain employs TRBV5-4 and TRBJ2-7, with 9 bases lining up with TRBD1. This CDR3 spans 15 amino acids. In germline, CDR1 is SGHNT, CDR2 YYREEE (reference sequence). Trimming at V came to 0 bases and at J to 4 bases, leaving 5 bases not matched to a gene. CDR3 sequence reads: CASSLGGTGTYEQYF. The CDR3 coding sequence is TGTGCCAGCAGCTTGGGTGGGACAGGGACTTACGAGCAGTACTTC.

The rearrangement links TRBV16 to TRBJ2-7; 7 bases align to TRBD2. The V gene's germline CDR1 is KGHSY and CDR2 FQNENV. The CDR3 extends over 16 amino acids. J lost 2 bases, V lost 0 bases, and 7 bases had no gene match. DNA of the CDR3: TGTGCCAGCAGCCAATCTGGCCAGGGAGGGACCTACGAGCAGTACTTC. It encodes CASSQSGQGGTYEQYF.

The V gene is TRBV6-5, the J gene TRBJ1-2, with D uncertain. Germline V gives CDR1 MNHEY, CDR2 SVGAGI. The CDR3 extends over 13 amino acids. Trimming removed 1 base at V and 6 bases at J, with 9 bases between. The CDR3 spells CASSYFRLDGYTF. The CDR3, as DNA: TGTGCCAGCAGTTACTTTCGGTTGGATGGCTACACCTTC.

The chain recombines TRBV18 with TRBJ1-1; D is undetermined. The CDR3 totals 12 residues. From germline, CDR1 is KGHSH and CDR2 LQKENI. Trimming left V 5 bases short and J 1 base short, with 5 bases between. CDR3 in DNA: TGTGCCAGCTCAGGCGCGAACACTGAAGCTTTCTTT. It yields the protein CASSGANTEAFF. Full variable domain (missing parts from reference TRBV18 and TRBJ1-1): NAGVMQNPRHLVRRRGQEARLRCSPMKGHSHVYWYRQLPEEGLKFMVYLQKENIIDESGMPKERFSAEFPKEGPSILRIQQVVRGDSAAYFCASSGANTEAFFGQGTRLTVV.

This rearrangement joins TRBV6-1 to TRBJ2-7; D unclear. V was trimmed by 2 bases and J by 7 bases, leaving 12 bases between them. This CDR3 comprises 13 residues. CDR1 and CDR2 from the germline V gene are MNHNS and SASEGT. The chain's CDR3 is CASSENSAWEQYF. The CDR3 DNA is TGTGCCAGCAGTGAAAATTCGGCTTGGGAGCAGTACTTC.

The rearrangement uses TRBV7-6 and TRBJ2-1; D gene unclear. The ends were cut back, 4 bases at V and 5 bases at J, with 9 bases in the middle. The CDR3 sequence is 13 residues long. The V gene's germline CDR1 is SGHVS and CDR2 FNYEAQ. The DNA for the CDR3 is TGTGCCAGCAGCTCGTATAGGGACAATGAGCAGTTCTTC. This gives the protein CASSSYRDNEQFF.

The chain is built from TRBV9 and TRBJ1-6; D might be TRBD1 (5 bases). This CDR3 has 15 residues. The germline gives CDR1 SGDLS, CDR2 YYNGEE. The V end was cut by 0 bases, the J end by 6 bases, with 10 bases between. The CDR3 sequence is CASSVGGGTNSPLHF. The CDR3, as DNA: TGTGCCAGCAGCGTAGGAGGAGGGACTAATTCACCCCTCCACTTT.

This chain joins TRBV19 and TRBJ1-2; D uncertain. CDR1 LNHDA and CDR2 SQIVND come from the germline V gene (reference sequence). Trimming stripped 8 bases from V and 2 bases from J, with 9 bases between. There are 12 residues in the CDR3. This CDR3 is CASAGPNYGYTF. The CDR3 DNA reads TGTGCCAGTGCAGGTCCGAACTATGGCTACACCTTC.

The rearrangement links TRBV4-3 to TRBJ2-1; D call uncertain. CDR1 LGHNA and CDR2 YSLEER come from the germline V gene. The CDR3 extends over 16 amino acids. V was shortened by 0 bases and J by 0 bases, with 9 bases between the two germline ends. The DNA of the CDR3 is TGCGCCAGCAGCCAAGAAGGGCGGAGCTCCTACAATGAGCAGTTCTTC. Translating it yields CASSQEGRSSYNEQFF.

This chain joins TRBV30 and TRBJ2-7; D ambiguous. Trimming stripped 4 bases from V and 0 bases from J, with 10 bases between. The CDR3 has 13 amino acids. Germline V gene data show CDR1 as GTSNPN and CDR2 as SVGIG (reference sequence). DNA for the CDR3: TGTGCCTGGACGGACGGGTACTCCTACGAGCAGTACTTC. As protein: CAWTDGYSYEQYF.

This clone appeared once. This chain links TRBV7-7 with TRBJ1-2; 7 bases match TRBD1. The CDR3 extends over 14 amino acids. Germline CDR1 is SSHAT and CDR2 is FNYEAQ (reference sequence). The junction had 11 bases not matched to a gene; V was cut back by 10 bases and J by 3 bases. The CDR3, as DNA: TGTGCCATCGAGCCCCAGGGGGGAGACTATGGCTACACCTTC. This sequence encodes CAIEPQGGDYGYTF. Together with reference TRBV7-7 and TRBJ1-2, the CDR3 gives the full variable domain: GAGVSQSPRYKVTKRGQDVTLRCDPISSHATLYWYQQALGQGPEFLTYFNYEAQPDKSGLPSDRFSAERPEGSISTLTIQRTEQRDSAMYRCAIEPQGGDYGYTFGSGTRLTVV.

This chain joins TRBV15 and TRBJ2-5; D ambiguous. Germline CDR1 is LNHNV and CDR2 is YYDKDF (reference sequence). CDR3 size: 12 residues. Deletions cut 3 bases from V and 5 bases from J, with 7 bases between. The CDR3 spells CATSSARETQYF. Written as DNA, the CDR3 is TGTGCCACCAGCAGTGCCCGGGAGACCCAGTACTTC.

The genes are TRBV13 and TRBJ2-5; no definite D call. V lost 5 bases, J lost 5 bases, and 21 bases lay in between. In germline, CDR1 is PRHDT, CDR2 FYEKMQ (reference sequence). The CDR3 is 16 amino acids. CDR3 sequence: CASSPLSVVSRETQYF. In DNA, the CDR3 is TGTGCCAGCAGCCCCCTTTCGGTGGTTAGTAGGGAGACCCAGTACTTC.

The chain joins TRBV9 to TRBJ1-6; D is unresolved. The CDR3 covers 14 residues. Trimming shortened V by 3 bases and J by 7 bases, and 11 bases separated the two germline ends. Germline CDR1 SGDLS, CDR2 YYNGEE. The CDR3 region is CASSAGLGNSPLHF. Here the CDR3 DNA reads TGTGCCAGCAGCGCGGGTCTAGGGAATTCACCCCTCCACTTT.

This chain joins TRBV30 and TRBJ1-6; tentative D call: TRBD1 (6 bases). This CDR3 has 16 residues. Germline CDR1 is GTSNPN and CDR2 is SVGIG (reference sequence). V lost 1 base and J 10 bases, leaving 20 bases between the germline ends. CDR3 loop: CAWSEIGRGGRSPLHF. Here the CDR3 DNA reads TGTGCCTGGAGTGAGATAGGGAGGGGGGGTAGGTCACCCCTCCACTTT.